The following is a T cell receptor beta chain sequence with its context. Antigen unknown. Primers included in the PCR were 60 Vbeta and 13 Jbeta primers. TCRdb's table, derived via immunoSEQ multiplex PCR, lists solely in-frame clones and lacks some. The sample has about 100,000 clones, about 76% seen once. This CDR3 comprises 18 residues. Looked up from germline, CDR1 is SGHNT and CDR2 is YENEEA. The J segment lost 4 bases and the V segment lost 2 bases, leaving 14 bases of the junction unmatched. These data belong to a study of cytomegalovirus exposure and HLA in healthy donors. Points from the study as a whole: Around 160 TCR beta chains were listed as cytomegalovirus-associated.

This TCR came from a man aged 35 to 55 in good health and CMV-seropositive. The sample was PBMCs. This chain joins TRBV11-3 and TRBJ2-1, with TRBD2 identical over 7 bases. The CDR3 DNA follows: TGTGCCAGCAGCTTAAGATCAGCGGCGGGAGACTATTACAATGAGCAGTTCTTC. Translated, it gives CASSLRSAAGDYYNEQFF.